The clone carrying this TCR beta chain was seen once. Its specificity is not known. These data belong to a study of blood T cells in healthy people across ages. Study-level points and caveats: It was held that the diversity estimates obtained from one million T cells were underestimates.

A second about 6 to 11 cycle PCR used barcoded and J-beta primers. One entry per CDR3 protein results from TCRdb running MiXCR on the 5' RACE reads. The sample records about 1.7 million distinct CDR3 sequences, over 25% being singletons. Every sample had a minimum of 6.5 million PBMCs isolated. Total RNA extraction produced at least 5 micrograms (per sample) for the study. The sequence was collected from a woman in her 30s in good health. Material for sequencing was blood.

The CDR3 DNA reads TGTGCCAGCTCACCAGAACAGAACTATGGCTACACCTTC. Translating gives CASSPEQNYGYTF. This rearrangement joins TRBV18 to TRBJ1-2; no clear D gene. The V gene lost 2 bases and the J gene lost 2 bases, with 6 bases spanning the gap. The CDR3 covers 13 residues. Looked up from germline, CDR1 is KGHSH and CDR2 is LQKENI.